The TCR beta chain described here comes from a study of T-cell memory formation after mild COVID-19. Germline CDR1 and CDR2: MGHRA and YSYEKL. The germline V and J ends were trimmed by 1 base and 3 bases, with 12 bases remaining between them. This CDR3 is built from 15 residues. TCRdb itself ran the 5' RACE reads through MiXCR, one entry per CDR3 protein. The table has roughly 200,000 distinct CDR3 sequences, around 19% seen once; the top ten hold roughly 2.6%. A few counts support this clonotype. V and J are TRBV4-1 and TRBJ1-1, with D perhaps matching TRBD1 (5 bases). Material: PBMCs or a T cell subset sorted from them (not recorded which). This clonotype was obtained from an adult woman who had mild COVID-19 (a few samples of this study predate the infection). Cell type and time point are not known. The CDR3 spells CASSQAIRADTEAFF. CDR3 DNA sequence: TGCGCCAGCAGCCAAGCGATCAGGGCTGACACTGAAGCTTTCTTT.